This is a list of T cell receptor beta chains from one sample in a study of T cell responses to AZD1222 COVID-19 vaccine. Clones were sequenced by immunoSEQ multiplex PCR, and TCRdb holds only the in-frame ones, with some missing. This table has about 81,000 clones, approximately 90% appearing once. Sequenced material: peripheral blood, taken 28 days after the second AZD1222 dose. The receptors stem from an adult who received the AZD1222 COVID-19 vaccine. CDR3s include the opening cysteine and the closing phenylalanine or tryptophan. D genes are given only for firm matches. Clone size, where shown, is once, few, many, or a class for clones that have expanded.

TRBD1 | TRBJ1-5 | TRBV19 | NA | CASSPWTGTNQPQHF | TGTGCCAGTAGTCCATGGACAGGGACCAATCAGCCCCAGCATTTT
NA | TRBJ1-1 | TRBV7-2 | NA | CASSLREMVEAFF | TGTGCCAGCAGCCTCAGGGAAATGGTTGAAGCTTTCTTT
NA | TRBJ2-1 | TRBV3-1/TRBV3-2 | NA | CASSQETSEQFF | TGTGCCAGCAGCCAAGAGACCAGCGAGCAGTTCTTC
NA | TRBJ2-1 | TRBV19 | NA | CASSRNMGNSYNEQFF | TGTGCCAGTAGTCGGAACATGGGGAATAGCTACAATGAGCAGTTCTTC
NA | TRBJ1-1 | TRBV7-3 | NA | CASRLKMNTEAFF | TGTGCCAGCAGGCTCAAGATGAACACTGAAGCTTTCTTT
TRBD1 | TRBJ2-1 | TRBV28 | NA | CASNSGTGRNEQFF | TGTGCCAGCAACTCGGGGACAGGGCGGAATGAGCAGTTCTTC
TRBD1 | TRBJ1-4 | TRBV4-3 | NA | CASSRGTGAGGEKLFF | TGCGCCAGCAGCCGTGGGACAGGGGCCGGGGGGGAAAAACTGTTTTTT
NA | TRBJ2-7 | TRBV23-1 | NA | CASSHVTPTTYEQYF | TGCGCCAGCAGTCATGTGACACCAACTACCTACGAGCAGTACTTC
NA | TRBJ2-2 | TRBV30 | few | CACGPNTGELFF | TGTGCCTGTGGGCCCAACACCGGGGAGCTGTTTTTT
TRBD1 | TRBJ2-1 | TRBV27 | NA | CASSSGGRDKQFF | TGTGCCAGCAGTTCAGGGGGTAGGGACAAGCAGTTCTTC
NA | TRBJ2-2 | TRBV4-1 | NA | CASSQEYGSTSRSGELFF | TGCGCCAGCAGCCAAGAATATGGATCAACTAGTAGATCCGGGGAGCTGTTTTTT
NA | TRBJ2-5 | TRBV29-1 | NA | CSVASVGAETQYF | TGCAGCGTTGCCTCGGTGGGGGCAGAGACCCAGTACTTC
TRBD1 | TRBJ2-7 | TRBV18 | NA | CASSPPSSQGAYEQYF | TGTGCCAGCTCACCACCGAGCTCGCAGGGGGCGTACGAGCAGTACTTC
NA | TRBJ2-2 | TRBV2 | NA | CASSATTYSGELFF | TGTGCCAGCAGCGCAACGACATATAGCGGGGAGCTGTTTTTT
TRBD2 | TRBJ2-7 | TRBV18 | NA | CASSPGLASSYEQYF | TGTGCCAGCTCACCTGGACTAGCGAGCTCCTACGAGCAGTACTTC
TRBD2 | TRBJ2-1 | TRBV3-1/TRBV3-2 | NA | CASSQGTSGSRDNEQFF | TGTGCCAGCAGCCAAGGGACTAGCGGGAGTAGGGACAATGAGCAGTTCTTC
NA | TRBJ2-3 | TRBV6-5 | once | CASSFSGLPTDTQYF | TGTGCCAGCAGTTTTTCGGGACTCCCCACAGATACGCAGTATTTT
NA | TRBJ2-1 | TRBV21-1 | NA | CASRRQGLYNEQFF | TGTGCCAGCAGGCGACAGGGGCTTTACAATGAGCAGTTCTTC
TRBD2 | TRBJ2-5 | TRBV19 | NA | CASRAGGLETQYF | TGTGCCAGTCGAGCGGGAGGGCTGGAGACCCAGTACTTC
TRBD2 | TRBJ2-5 | TRBV5-1 | NA | CASSGGSGRMTQYF | TGCGCCAGCAGCGGGGGGTCCGGGAGGATGACCCAGTACTTC
TRBD2 | TRBJ2-3 | TRBV10-3 | NA | CAISEREGTDTQYF | TGTGCCATCAGTGAGCGGGAGGGCACAGATACGCAGTATTTT
NA | TRBJ1-4 | TRBV7-8 | NA | CASSLAEEFEKLFF | TGTGCCAGCAGCTTAGCGGAAGAGTTTGAAAAACTGTTTTTT
NA | TRBJ2-2 | TRBV4-2 | few | CASSLPRGSPGELFF | TGTGCCAGCAGCCTTCCGCGGGGCTCACCCGGGGAGCTGTTTTTT
TRBD2 | TRBJ2-1 | TRBV6-5 | few | CASSRTSGRGEQFF | TGTGCCAGCAGCAGGACTAGCGGGAGGGGTGAGCAGTTCTTC
TRBD1 | TRBJ2-5 | TRBV5-8 | once | CASSLKSGGVETQYF | TGTGCCAGCAGCTTGAAGTCAGGGGGCGTGGAGACCCAGTACTTC
NA | TRBJ2-1 | TRBV5-1 | once | CASSLEGSSYNEQFF | TGCGCCAGCAGCTTGGAGGGCAGCTCCTACAATGAGCAGTTCTTC
NA | TRBJ1-4 | TRBV30 | NA | CAWKRGGTAGEKLFF | TGTGCCTGGAAACGGGGAGGAACTGCAGGGGAAAAACTGTTTTTT
TRBD2 | TRBJ2-7 | TRBV6-5 | once | CASSYLASGATYEQYF | TGTGCCAGCAGTTATCTCGCTAGCGGGGCAACCTACGAGCAGTACTTC
NA | TRBJ2-1 | TRBV9 | NA | CASSVAQGGPTHEQFF | TGTGCCAGCAGCGTAGCTCAAGGCGGACCTACCCATGAGCAGTTCTTC
TRBD2 | TRBJ2-1 | TRBV6-5 | once | CASRGLVPHEQFF | TGTGCCAGCAGGGGACTAGTTCCCCATGAGCAGTTCTTC
NA | TRBJ1-2 | TRBV27 | NA | CASRGPGRSYGYTF | TGTGCCAGCAGGGGACCGGGACGTAGCTATGGCTACACCTTC
NA | TRBJ1-4 | TRBV19 | NA | CASSPNLDLKLSF | TGTGCCAGTAGTCCCAACCTCGACTTGAAGTTGAGTTTT
TRBD1 | TRBJ2-5 | TRBV15 | NA | CATSRGGTGQETQYF | TGTGCCACCAGCAGAGGCGGGACAGGGCAAGAGACCCAGTACTTC
NA | TRBJ1-6 | TRBV3-1/TRBV3-2 | NA | CASSLQGSNSPLHF | TGTGCCAGCAGCCTACAGGGCTCGAATTCACCCCTCCACTTT
TRBD1 | TRBJ1-1 | TRBV14 | few | CASFVGQGDLNTEAFF | TGTGCCAGCTTCGTCGGCCAGGGGGACCTGAACACTGAAGCTTTCTTT